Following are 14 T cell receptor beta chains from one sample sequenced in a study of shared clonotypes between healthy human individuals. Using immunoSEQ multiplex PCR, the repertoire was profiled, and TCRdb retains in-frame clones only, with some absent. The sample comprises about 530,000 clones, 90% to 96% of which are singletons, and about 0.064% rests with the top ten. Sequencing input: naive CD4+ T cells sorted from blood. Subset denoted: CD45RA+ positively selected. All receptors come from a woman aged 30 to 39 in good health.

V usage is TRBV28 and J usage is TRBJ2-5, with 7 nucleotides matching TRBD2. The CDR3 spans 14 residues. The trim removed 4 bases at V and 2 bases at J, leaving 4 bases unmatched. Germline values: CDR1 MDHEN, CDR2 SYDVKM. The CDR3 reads CASSWASGQETQYF. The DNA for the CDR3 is TGTGCCAGCAGTTGGGCTAGCGGTCAAGAGACCCAGTACTTC.

The CDR3 coding sequence is TGCGCCAGCAGCCCTGGTAATGCCCAAGAGACCCAGTACTTC. Its protein product is CASSPGNAQETQYF. The chain carries TRBV5-1 and TRBJ2-5, with D unclear. CDR3 length: 14 residues. Germline V lookup: CDR1 SGHRS, CDR2 YFSETQ. Deletions cut 4 bases from V and 1 base from J, with 11 bases between.

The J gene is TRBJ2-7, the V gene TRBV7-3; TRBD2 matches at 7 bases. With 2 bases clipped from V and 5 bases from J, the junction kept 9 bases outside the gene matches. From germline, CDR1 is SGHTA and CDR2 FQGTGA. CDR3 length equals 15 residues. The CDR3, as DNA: TGTGCCAGCAGCTTAGGACCGGGGGGAGAGGACGAGCAGTACTTC. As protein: CASSLGPGGEDEQYF.

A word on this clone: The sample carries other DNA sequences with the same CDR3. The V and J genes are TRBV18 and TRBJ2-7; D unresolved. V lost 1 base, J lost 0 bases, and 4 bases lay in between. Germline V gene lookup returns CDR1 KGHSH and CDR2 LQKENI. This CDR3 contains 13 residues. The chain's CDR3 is CASSPQDSYEQYF. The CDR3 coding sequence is TGTGCCAGCTCACCACAGGACTCCTACGAGCAGTACTTC.

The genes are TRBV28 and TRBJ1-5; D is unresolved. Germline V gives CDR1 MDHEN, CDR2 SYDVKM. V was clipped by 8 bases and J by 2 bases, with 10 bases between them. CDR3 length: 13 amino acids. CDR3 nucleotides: TGTGCCAGCGGTGCGTATGGCAATCAGCCCCAGCATTTT. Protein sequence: CASGAYGNQPQHF.

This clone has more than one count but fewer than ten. CDR3 sequence (DNA): TGTGCCAGCAGCTCGACAGGGCCCTCCTACGAGCAGTACTTC. Amino acids: CASSSTGPSYEQYF. J is TRBJ2-7 and V is TRBV7-9, with 7 bases lining up with TRBD1. This CDR3 comprises 14 residues. Germline CDR1 is SEHNR and CDR2 is FQNEAQ (reference sequence). Unmatched junction bases numbered 3, after V lost 4 bases and J lost 0 bases.

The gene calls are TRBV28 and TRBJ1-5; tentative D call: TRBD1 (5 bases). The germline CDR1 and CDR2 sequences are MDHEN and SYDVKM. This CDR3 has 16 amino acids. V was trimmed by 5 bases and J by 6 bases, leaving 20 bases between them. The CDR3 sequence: CASSPPGQGRGQPQHF. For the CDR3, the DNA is TGTGCCAGCAGTCCGCCGGGCCAAGGTAGGGGTCAGCCCCAGCATTTT.

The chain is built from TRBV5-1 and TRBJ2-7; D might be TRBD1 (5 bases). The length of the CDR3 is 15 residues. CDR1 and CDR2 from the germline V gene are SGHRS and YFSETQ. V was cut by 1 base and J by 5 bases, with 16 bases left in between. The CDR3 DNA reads TGCGCCAGCAGCTTGTCAGAAACAGGATTTGACGAGCAGTACTTC. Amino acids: CASSLSETGFDEQYF.

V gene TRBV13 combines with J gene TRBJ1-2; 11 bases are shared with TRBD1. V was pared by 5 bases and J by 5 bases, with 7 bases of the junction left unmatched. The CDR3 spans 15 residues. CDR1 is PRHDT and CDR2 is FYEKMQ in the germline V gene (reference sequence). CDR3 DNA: TGTGCCAGCAGCGCGGCCGGACAGGGGGCGTATGGCTACACCTTC. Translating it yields CASSAAGQGAYGYTF.

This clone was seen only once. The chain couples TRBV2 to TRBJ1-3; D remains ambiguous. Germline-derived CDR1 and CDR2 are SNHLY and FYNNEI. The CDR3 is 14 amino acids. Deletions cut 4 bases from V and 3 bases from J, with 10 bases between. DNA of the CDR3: TGTGCCAGCAGTGGGAGCCGGGGTGGAAACACCATATATTTT. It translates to CASSGSRGGNTIYF. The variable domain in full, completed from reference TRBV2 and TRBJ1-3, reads EPEVTQTPSHQVTQMGQEVILRCVPISNHLYFYWYRQILGQKVEFLVSFYNNEISEKSEIFDDQFSVERPDGSNFTLKIRSTKLEDSAMYFCASSGSRGGNTIYFGEGSWLTVV.

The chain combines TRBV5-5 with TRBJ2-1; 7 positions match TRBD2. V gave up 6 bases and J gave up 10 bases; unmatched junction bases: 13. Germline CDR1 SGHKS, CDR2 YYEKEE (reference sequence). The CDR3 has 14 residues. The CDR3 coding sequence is TGTGCCAGCACCGGGGAACCTAGGGGAGGGGAGCAGTTCTTC. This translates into CASTGEPRGGEQFF.

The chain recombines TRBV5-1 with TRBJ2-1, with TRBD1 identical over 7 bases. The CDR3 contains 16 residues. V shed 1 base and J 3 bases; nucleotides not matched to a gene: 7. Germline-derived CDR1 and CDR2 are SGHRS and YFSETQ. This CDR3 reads CASSLLGTENYNEQFF. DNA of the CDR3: TGCGCCAGCAGCTTGTTGGGGACAGAAAACTACAATGAGCAGTTCTTC. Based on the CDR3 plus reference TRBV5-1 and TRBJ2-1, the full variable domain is KAGVTQTPRYLIKTRGQQVTLSCSPISGHRSVSWYQQTPGQGLQFLFEYFSETQRNKGNFPGRFSGRQFSNSRSEMNVSTLELGDSALYLCASSLLGTENYNEQFFGPGTRLTVL.

The CDR3 DNA is TGTGCCAGCAGCTTAGCGGGTGATCAGCCCCAGCATTTT. It is translated as CASSLAGDQPQHF. The chain has TRBV7-7 and TRBJ1-5, with unresolved D. This CDR3 has 13 amino acids. Trimming took 0 bases from V and 5 from J, leaving 5 bases between them. Germline-derived CDR1 and CDR2 are SSHAT and FNYEAQ (reference sequence).

CDR3 sequence (DNA): TGTGCCAGCAGTGCCCGCATTAGGGTAAAAGCAGATACGCAGTATTTT. This codes for CASSARIRVKADTQYF. The J gene is TRBJ2-3, the V gene TRBV6-1; D unclear. Germline V CDR1 and CDR2: MNHNS, SASEGT. Trimming left V 4 bases short and J 4 bases short, with 18 bases between. This CDR3 is built from 16 residues.